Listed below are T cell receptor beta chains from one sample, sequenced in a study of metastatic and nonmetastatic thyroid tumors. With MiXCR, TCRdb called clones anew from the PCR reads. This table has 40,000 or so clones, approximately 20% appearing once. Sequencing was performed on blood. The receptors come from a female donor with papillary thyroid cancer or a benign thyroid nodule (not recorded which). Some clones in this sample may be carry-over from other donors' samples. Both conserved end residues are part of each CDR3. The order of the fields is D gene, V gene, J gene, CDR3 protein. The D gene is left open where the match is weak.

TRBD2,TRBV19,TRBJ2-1,CASSISVTSGSREQFF
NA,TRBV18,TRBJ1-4,CASSRNPNEKLFF
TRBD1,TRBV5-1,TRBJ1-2,CASSFGTGGFYGYTF
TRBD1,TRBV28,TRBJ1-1,CASSRTGETEAFF
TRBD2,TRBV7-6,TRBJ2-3,CASSLGLAGSHTQYF
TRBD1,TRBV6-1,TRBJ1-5,CASSENPGTGGQPQHF
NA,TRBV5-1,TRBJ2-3,CASSPAWQLSTDTQYF
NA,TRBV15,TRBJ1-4,CATSRAEKLFF
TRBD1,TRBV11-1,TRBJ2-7,CASTGTGKGYEQYF
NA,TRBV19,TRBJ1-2,CASSIAGASYGYTF
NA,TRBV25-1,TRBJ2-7,CASSELGSYEQYF
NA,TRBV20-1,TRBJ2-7,CSADPTSTYEQYF
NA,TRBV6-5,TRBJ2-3,CASIPRRGWTDTQYF
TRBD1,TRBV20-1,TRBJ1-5,CSARDPTGDRNQPQHF
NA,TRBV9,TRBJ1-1,CASSITGNTEAFF
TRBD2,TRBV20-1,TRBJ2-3,CSAQTTSGRVIATDTQYF
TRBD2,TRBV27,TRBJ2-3,CASRIAGASTDTQYF
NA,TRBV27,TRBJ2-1,CASKGLDSYNEQFF
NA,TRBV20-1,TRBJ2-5,CSAVPNTNWDTQYF
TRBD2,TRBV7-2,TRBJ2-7,CASSPIVTSGSEQYF
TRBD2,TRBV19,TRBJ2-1,CASSMRPLAGGYNEQFF
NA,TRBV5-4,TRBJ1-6,CASSPDRSLYNSPLHF
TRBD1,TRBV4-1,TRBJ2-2,CASSKGQGANTGELFF
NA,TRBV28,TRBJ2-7,CASSTRAPIREQYF
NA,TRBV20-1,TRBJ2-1,CSASPTNNEQFF
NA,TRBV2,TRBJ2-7,CASSTVKIGEQYF
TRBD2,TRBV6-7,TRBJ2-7,CARPMADSGGSYEQYF
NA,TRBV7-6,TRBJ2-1,CASSLRAEQFF
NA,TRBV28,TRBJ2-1,CASSLGGYNEQFF
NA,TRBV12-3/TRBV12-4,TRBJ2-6,CASSFGTQGSSGANVLTF
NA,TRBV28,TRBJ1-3,CASSPSGGLGNTIYF
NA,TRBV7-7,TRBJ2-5,CASSLDRRSGQYF
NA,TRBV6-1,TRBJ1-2,CASQREGYYGYTF
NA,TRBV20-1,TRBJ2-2,CSAPRGSNTGELFF
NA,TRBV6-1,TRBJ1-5,CASSVADPNSNQPQHF
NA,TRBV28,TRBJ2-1,CASIFRVRFPYNEQFF
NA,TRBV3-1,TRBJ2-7,CASSQVQGSEQYF
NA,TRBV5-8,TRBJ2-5,CASSRDLQETQYF
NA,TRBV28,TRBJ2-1,CASSWCRVQGGWNEQFF
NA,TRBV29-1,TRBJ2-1,CSVEYRTSWSYNEQFF
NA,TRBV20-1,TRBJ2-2,CSANDAGELFF
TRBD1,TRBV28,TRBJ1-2,CASSPGQGNYGYTF
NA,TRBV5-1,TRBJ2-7,CASSPKRMHSYEQYF
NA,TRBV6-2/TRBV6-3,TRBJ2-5,CAISHAWAEENTQYF
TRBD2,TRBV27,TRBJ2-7,CASRLKGTSGRAYEQYF
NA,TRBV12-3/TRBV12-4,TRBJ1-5,CASKLGSGRVGINQPQHF
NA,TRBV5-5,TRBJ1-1,CASSVQGWGTEAFF